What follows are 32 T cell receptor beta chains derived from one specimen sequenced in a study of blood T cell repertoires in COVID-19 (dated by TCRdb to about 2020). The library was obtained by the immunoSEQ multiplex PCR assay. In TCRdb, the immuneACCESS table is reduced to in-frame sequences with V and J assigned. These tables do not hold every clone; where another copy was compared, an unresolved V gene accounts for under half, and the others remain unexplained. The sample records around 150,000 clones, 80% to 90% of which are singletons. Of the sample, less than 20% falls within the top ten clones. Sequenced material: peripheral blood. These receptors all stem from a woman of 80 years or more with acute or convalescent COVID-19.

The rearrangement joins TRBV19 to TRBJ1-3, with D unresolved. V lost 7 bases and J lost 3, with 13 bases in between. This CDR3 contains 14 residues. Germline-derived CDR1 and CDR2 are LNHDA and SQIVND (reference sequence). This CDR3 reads CASKLSVGGNTIYF. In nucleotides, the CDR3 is TGTGCCAGTAAACTGTCGGTCGGTGGAAACACCATATATTTT.

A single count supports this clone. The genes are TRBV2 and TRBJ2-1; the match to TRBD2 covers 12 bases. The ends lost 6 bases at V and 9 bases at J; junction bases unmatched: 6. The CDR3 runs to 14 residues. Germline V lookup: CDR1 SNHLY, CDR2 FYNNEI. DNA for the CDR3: TGTGCCAGCAGCCGGACTAGCGGGATAATTGAGCAGTTCTTC. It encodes CASSRTSGIIEQFF. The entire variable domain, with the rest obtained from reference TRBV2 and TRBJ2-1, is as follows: EPEVTQTPSHQVTQMGQEVILRCVPISNHLYFYWYRQILGQKVEFLVSFYNNEISEKSEIFDDQFSVERPDGSNFTLKIRSTKLEDSAMYFCASSRTSGIIEQFFGPGTRLTVL.

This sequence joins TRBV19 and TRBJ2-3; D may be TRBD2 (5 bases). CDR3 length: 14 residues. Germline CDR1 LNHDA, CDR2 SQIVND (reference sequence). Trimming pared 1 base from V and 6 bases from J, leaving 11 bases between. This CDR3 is CASSIGSRGDTQYF. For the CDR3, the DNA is TGTGCCAGTAGTATAGGGTCGCGCGGGGATACGCAGTATTTT.

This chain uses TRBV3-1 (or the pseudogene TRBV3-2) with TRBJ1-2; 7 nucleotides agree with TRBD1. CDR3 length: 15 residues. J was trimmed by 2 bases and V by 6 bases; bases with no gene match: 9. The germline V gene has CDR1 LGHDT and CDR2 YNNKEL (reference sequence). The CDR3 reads CASRFTQGRNYGYTF. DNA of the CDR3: TGTGCCAGCAGGTTTACACAGGGGCGGAACTATGGCTACACCTTC.

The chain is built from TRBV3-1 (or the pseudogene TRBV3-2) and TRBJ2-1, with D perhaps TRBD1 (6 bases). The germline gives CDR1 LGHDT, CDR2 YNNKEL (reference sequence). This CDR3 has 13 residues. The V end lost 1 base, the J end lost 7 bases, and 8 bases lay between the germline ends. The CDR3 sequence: CASSQVGGNEQFF. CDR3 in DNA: TGTGCCAGCAGCCAAGTAGGGGGAAATGAGCAGTTCTTC.

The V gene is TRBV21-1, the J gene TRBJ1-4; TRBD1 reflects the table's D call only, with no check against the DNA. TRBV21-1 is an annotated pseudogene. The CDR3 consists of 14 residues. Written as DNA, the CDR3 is TGTGCCAGCAGCAACAGGGCCGGTAATGAAAAACTGTTTTTT. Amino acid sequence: CASSNRAGNEKLFF.

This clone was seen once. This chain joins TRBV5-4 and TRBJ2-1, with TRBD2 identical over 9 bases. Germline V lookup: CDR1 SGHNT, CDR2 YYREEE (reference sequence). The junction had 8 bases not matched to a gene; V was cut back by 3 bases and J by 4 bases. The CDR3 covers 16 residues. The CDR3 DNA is TGTGCCAGCAGCTCCCTCGGGCTAGCGGGGTACAATGAGCAGTTCTTC. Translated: CASSSLGLAGYNEQFF.

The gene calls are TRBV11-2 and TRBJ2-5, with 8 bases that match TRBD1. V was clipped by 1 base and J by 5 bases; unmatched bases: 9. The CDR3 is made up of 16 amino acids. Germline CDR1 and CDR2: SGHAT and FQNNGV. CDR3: CASSLVTAGGLETQYF. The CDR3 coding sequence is TGTGCCAGCAGCTTAGTCACGGCAGGGGGCCTCGAGACCCAGTACTTC.

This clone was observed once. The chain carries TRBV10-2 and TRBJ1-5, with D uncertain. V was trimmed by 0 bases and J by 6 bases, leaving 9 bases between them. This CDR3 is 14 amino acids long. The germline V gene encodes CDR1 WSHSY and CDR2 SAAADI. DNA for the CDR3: TGCGCCAGCAGTGAGTCGAACAGAATTCAGCCCCAGCATTTT. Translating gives CASSESNRIQPQHF.

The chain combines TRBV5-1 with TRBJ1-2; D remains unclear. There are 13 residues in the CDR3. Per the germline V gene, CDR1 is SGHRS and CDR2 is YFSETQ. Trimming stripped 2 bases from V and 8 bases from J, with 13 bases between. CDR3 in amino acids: CASSLRVEGGYTF. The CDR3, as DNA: TGCGCCAGCAGCTTAAGGGTCGAGGGAGGCTACACCTTC.

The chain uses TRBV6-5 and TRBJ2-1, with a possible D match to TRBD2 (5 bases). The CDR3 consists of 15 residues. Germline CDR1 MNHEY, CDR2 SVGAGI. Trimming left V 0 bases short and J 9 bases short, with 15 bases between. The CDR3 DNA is TGTGCCAGCAGTTACTCGTGGGAGCTCATTGGTGAGCAGTTCTTC. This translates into CASSYSWELIGEQFF.

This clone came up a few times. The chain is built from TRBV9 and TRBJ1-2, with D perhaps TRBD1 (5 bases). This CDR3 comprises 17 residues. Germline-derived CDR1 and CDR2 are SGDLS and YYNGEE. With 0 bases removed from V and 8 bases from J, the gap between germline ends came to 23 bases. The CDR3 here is CASSVDPGGRDGGGYTF. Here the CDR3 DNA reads TGTGCCAGCAGCGTAGATCCGGGAGGTAGGGACGGCGGAGGCTACACCTTC.

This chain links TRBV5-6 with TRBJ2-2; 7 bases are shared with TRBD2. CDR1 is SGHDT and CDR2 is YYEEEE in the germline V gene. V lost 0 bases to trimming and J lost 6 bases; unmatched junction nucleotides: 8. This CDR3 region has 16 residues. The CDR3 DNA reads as TGTGCCAGCAGCTTGGATCGCGGGGGTGGGGCCGGGGAGCTGTTTTTT. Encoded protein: CASSLDRGGGAGELFF.

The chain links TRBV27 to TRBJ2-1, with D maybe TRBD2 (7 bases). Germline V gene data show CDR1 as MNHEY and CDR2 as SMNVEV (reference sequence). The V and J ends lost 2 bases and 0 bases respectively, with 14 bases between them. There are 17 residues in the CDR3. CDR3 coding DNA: TGTGCCAGCAGTTTAACGGGGGCGGGGGTCTCCTACAATGAGCAGTTCTTC. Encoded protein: CASSLTGAGVSYNEQFF.

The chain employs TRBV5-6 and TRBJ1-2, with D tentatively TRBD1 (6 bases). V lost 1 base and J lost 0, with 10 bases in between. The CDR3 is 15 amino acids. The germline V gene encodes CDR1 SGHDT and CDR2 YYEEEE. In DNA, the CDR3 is TGTGCCAGCAGCTTGTTAGGGGGAGCTAACTATGGCTACACCTTC. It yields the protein CASSLLGGANYGYTF.

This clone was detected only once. The CDR3, as DNA: TGTGCCAGCAGCCGCGCTAGCGGGAGTTCCTACAATGAGCAGTTCTTC. This translates into CASSRASGSSYNEQFF. The V and J genes are TRBV6-2 or TRBV6-3 and TRBJ2-1; TRBD2 agrees at 10 bases. The length of the CDR3 is 16 residues. CDR1 and CDR2 from the germline V gene are MNHEY and SVGEGT. Trimming cost V 6 bases and J 1 base; bases outside gene matches: 6.

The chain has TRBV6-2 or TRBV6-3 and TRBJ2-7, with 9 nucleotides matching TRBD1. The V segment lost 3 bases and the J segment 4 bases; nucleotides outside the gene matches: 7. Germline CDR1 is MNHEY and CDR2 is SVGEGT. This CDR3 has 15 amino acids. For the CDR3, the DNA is TGTGCCAGCAGTTATGGGACAGGGTCTCTATACGAGCAGTACTTC. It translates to CASSYGTGSLYEQYF.

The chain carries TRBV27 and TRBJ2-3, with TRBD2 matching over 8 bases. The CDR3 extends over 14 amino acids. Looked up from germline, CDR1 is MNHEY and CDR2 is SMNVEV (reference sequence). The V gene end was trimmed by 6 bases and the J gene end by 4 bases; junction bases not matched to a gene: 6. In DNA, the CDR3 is TGTGCCAGCAGCCCCCGGGGGGGGGCAGATACGCAGTATTTT. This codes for CASSPRGGADTQYF.

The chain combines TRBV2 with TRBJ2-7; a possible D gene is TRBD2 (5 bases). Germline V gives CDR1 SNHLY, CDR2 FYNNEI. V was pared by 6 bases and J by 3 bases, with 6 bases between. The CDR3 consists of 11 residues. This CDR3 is CASRLDYEQYF. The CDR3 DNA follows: TGTGCCAGCAGACTAGACTACGAGCAGTACTTC.

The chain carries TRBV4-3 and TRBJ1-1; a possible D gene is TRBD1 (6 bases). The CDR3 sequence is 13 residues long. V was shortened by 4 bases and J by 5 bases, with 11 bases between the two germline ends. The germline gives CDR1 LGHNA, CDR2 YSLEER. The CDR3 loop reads CASSLNRVTEAFF. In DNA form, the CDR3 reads TGCGCCAGCAGCCTAAACAGGGTGACTGAAGCTTTCTTT.

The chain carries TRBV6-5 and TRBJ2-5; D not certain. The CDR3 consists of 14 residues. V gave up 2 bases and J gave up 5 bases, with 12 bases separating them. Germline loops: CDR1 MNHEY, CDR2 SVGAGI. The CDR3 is CASSYRETWETQYF. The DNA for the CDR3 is TGTGCCAGCAGTTACAGAGAAACGTGGGAGACCCAGTACTTC.

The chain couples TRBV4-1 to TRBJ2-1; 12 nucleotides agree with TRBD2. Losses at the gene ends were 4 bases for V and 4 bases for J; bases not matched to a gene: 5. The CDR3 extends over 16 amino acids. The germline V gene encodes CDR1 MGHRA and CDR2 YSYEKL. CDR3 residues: CASSRGLAGIYNEQFF. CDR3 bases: TGCGCCAGCAGCCGTGGACTAGCGGGAATATACAATGAGCAGTTCTTC.

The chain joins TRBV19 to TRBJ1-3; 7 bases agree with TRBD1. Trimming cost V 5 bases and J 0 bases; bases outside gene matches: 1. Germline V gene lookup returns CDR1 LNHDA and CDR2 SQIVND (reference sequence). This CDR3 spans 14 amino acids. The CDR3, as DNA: TGTGCCAGTAGTGGGACAGTCTCTGGAAACACCATATATTTT. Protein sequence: CASSGTVSGNTIYF.

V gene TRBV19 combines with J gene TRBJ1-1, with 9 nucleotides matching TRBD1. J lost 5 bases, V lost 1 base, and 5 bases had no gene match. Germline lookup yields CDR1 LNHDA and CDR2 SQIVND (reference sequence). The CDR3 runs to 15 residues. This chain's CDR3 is CASSIGTGVGTEAFF. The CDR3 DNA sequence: TGTGCCAGTAGTATAGGGACAGGGGTGGGGACTGAAGCTTTCTTT.

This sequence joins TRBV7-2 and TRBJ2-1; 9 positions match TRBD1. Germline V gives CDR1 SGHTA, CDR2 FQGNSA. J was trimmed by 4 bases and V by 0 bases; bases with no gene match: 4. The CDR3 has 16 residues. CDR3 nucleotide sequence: TGTGCCAGCAGCTTAGCCTCCGGGACAGGGTACAATGAGCAGTTCTTC. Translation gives CASSLASGTGYNEQFF.

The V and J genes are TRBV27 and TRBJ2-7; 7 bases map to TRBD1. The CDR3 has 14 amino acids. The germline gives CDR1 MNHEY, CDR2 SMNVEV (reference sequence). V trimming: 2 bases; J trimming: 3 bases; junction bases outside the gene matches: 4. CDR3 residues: CASSLVQGHYEQYF. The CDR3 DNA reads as TGTGCCAGCAGTTTAGTACAGGGGCACTACGAGCAGTACTTC.

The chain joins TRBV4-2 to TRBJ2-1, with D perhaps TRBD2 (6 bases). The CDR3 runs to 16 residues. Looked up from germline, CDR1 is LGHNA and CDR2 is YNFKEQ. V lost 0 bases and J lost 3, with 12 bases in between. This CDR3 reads CASSQDMAGNYNEQFF. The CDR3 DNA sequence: TGTGCCAGCAGCCAAGATATGGCGGGGAACTACAATGAGCAGTTCTTC.

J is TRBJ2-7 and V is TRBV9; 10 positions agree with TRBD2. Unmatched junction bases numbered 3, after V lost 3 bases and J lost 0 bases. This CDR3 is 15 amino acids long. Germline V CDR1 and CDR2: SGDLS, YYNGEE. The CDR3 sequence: CASSAGLASSYEQYF. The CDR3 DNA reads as TGTGCCAGCAGCGCGGGACTAGCGAGCTCCTACGAGCAGTACTTC.

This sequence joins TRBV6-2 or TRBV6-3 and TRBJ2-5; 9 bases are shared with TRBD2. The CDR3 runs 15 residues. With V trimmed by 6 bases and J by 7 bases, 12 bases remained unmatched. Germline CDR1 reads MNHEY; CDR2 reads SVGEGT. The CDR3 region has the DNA TGTGCCAGCAGCCGGGAAGGGACTAGCTGGGGGACCCAGTACTTC. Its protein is CASSREGTSWGTQYF.

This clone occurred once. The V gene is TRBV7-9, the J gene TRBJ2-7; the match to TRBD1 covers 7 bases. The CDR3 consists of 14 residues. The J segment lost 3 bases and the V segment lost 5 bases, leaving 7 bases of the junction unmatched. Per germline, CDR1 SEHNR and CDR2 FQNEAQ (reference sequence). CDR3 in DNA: TGTGCCAGCAGCGGTCCGGGACAGCTCTACGAGCAGTACTTC. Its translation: CASSGPGQLYEQYF.

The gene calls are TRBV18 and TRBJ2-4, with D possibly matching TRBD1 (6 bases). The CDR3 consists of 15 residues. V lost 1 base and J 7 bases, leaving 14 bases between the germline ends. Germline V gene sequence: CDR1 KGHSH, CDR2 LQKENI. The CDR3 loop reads CASSPRQVEGNIQYF. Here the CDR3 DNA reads TGTGCCAGCTCACCACGACAGGTCGAAGGGAACATTCAGTACTTC. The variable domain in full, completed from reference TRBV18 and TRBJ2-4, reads NAGVMQNPRHLVRRRGQEARLRCSPMKGHSHVYWYRQLPEEGLKFMVYLQKENIIDESGMPKERFSAEFPKEGPSILRIQQVVRGDSAAYFCASSPRQVEGNIQYFGAGTRLSVL.

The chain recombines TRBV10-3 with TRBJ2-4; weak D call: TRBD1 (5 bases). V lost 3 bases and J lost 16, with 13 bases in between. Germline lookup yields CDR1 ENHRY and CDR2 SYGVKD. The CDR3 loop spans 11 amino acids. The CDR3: CAISDGQETYF. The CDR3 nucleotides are TGTGCCATCAGTGACGGACAAGAGACCTACTTC.